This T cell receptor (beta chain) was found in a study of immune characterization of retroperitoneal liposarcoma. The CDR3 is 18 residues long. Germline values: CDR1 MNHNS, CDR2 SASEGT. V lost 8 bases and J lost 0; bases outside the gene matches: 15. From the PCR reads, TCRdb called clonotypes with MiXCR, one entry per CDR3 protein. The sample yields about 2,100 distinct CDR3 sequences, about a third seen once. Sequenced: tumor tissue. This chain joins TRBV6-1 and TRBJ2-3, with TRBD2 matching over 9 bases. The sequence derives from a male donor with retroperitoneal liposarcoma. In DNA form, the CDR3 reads TGTGCCAGCGTCAGAGTAGCGGGAGCCCTTCAGAGCACAGATACGCAGTATTTT. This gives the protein CASVRVAGALQSTDTQYF.